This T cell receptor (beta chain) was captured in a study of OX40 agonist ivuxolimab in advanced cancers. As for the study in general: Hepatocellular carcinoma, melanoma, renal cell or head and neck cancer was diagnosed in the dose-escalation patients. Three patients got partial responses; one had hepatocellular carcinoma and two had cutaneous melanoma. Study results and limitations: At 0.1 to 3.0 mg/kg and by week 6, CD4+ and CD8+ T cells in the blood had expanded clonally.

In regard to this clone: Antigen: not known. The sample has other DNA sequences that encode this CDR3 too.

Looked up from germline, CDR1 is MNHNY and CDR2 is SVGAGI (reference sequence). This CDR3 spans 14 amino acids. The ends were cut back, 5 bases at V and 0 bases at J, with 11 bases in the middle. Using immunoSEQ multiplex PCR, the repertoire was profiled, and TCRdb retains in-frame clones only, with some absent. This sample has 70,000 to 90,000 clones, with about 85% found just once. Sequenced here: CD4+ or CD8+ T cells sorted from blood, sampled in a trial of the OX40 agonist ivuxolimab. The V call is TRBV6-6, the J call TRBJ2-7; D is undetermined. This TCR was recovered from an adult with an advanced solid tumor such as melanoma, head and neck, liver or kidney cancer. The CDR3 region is CASSPSGSSYEQYF. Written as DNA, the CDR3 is TGTGCCAGCAGTCCCTCAGGAAGCTCCTACGAGCAGTACTTC.